This TCR beta chain comes out of a study of T cell responses to AZD1222 COVID-19 vaccine. Trimming pared 5 bases from V and 5 bases from J, leaving 18 bases between. The CDR3 covers 15 residues. Germline CDR1 reads SEHNR; CDR2 reads FQNEAQ (reference sequence). Profiled with immunoSEQ multiplex PCR; TCRdb holds only in-frame clones, not every one. Here the sample spans 180,000 or so clones, about 89% being singletons. The sample holds a few counts of this clone. The source is an adult in good health. The specimen comprised peripheral blood, sampled on day 0 of AZD1222 vaccination. The chain uses TRBV7-9 and TRBJ2-5; the D is unclear. The CDR3 region has the DNA TGTGCCAGCAGCGTACAAAGAAATGTGGGGGAGACCCAGTACTTC. This translates into CASSVQRNVGETQYF.